Presented here are 14 T cell receptor beta chains from one specimen sequenced in a study of blood T cell repertoires in COVID-19. Sequencing was performed with immunoSEQ multiplex PCR; in TCRdb, only in-frame clones are kept and a portion is missing. The repertoire holds 350,000 to 550,000 clones, around 89% seen once, with 4.3% in the top ten. Input material: peripheral blood. All receptors come from a woman aged 25 to 39 with acute or convalescent COVID-19.

This clone was counted once. This chain joins TRBV3-1 (or the pseudogene TRBV3-2) and TRBJ1-6; 7 nucleotides line up with TRBD1. Germline CDR1 LGHDT, CDR2 YNNKEL (reference sequence). The CDR3 is 14 amino acids. V lost 1 base, J lost 7 bases, and 1 base stayed unmatched. DNA for the CDR3: TGTGCCAGCAGCCAAGGACAGGGAAATTCACCCCTCCACTTT. It encodes CASSQGQGNSPLHF.

The chain joins TRBV11-3 to TRBJ1-5; D possibly corresponds to TRBD1 (6 bases). Trimming cost V 5 bases and J 0 bases, with 17 bases left between them. The CDR3 has 17 amino acids. Germline V gene lookup returns CDR1 SGHNT and CDR2 YENEEA. The CDR3 protein is CASSADSQSDSNQPQHF. The DNA of the CDR3 is TGTGCCAGCAGCGCGGACAGCCAGTCGGATAGCAATCAGCCCCAGCATTTT.

The chain uses TRBV3-1 (or the pseudogene TRBV3-2) and TRBJ2-5, with a possible D match to TRBD1 (6 bases). This CDR3 is 15 amino acids long. Trimming pared 1 base from V and 1 base from J, leaving 10 bases between. Germline CDR1 and CDR2: LGHDT and YNNKEL (reference sequence). In DNA form, the CDR3 reads TGTGCCAGCAGCCAAGGGGGGCGTCCCCAAGAGACCCAGTACTTC. Translating it yields CASSQGGRPQETQYF.

This chain uses TRBV5-4 with TRBJ1-6; 7 nucleotides match TRBD1. The CDR3 is 15 amino acids. Trimming took 3 bases from V and 7 from J; bases not matched to a gene: 7. Germline values: CDR1 SGHNT, CDR2 YYREEE (reference sequence). The CDR3 spells CASSSQGVRNSPLHF. In DNA, the CDR3 is TGTGCCAGCAGCTCCCAGGGGGTGCGGAATTCACCCCTCCACTTT. The whole variable domain, filled in from reference TRBV5-4 and TRBJ1-6, reads ETGVTQSPTHLIKTRGQQVTLRCSSQSGHNTVSWYQQALGQGPQFIFQYYREEENGRGNFPPRFSGLQFPNYSSELNVNALELDDSALYLCASSSQGVRNSPLHFGNGTRLTVT.

This chain links TRBV11-2 with TRBJ1-1; D gene ambiguous. The CDR3 runs to 13 residues. Trimming left V 3 bases short and J 0 bases short, with 5 bases between. Looked up from germline, CDR1 is SGHAT and CDR2 is FQNNGV. CDR3 sequence: CASSFYMNTEAFF. The CDR3 DNA reads as TGTGCCAGCAGCTTTTATATGAACACTGAAGCTTTCTTT.

The chain joins TRBV30 to TRBJ2-7; the D gene is possibly TRBD1 (5 bases). The CDR3 extends over 16 amino acids. The V end lost 1 base, the J end lost 3 bases, and 19 bases lay between the germline ends. Germline V gene sequence: CDR1 GTSNPN, CDR2 SVGIG (reference sequence). The CDR3 is CAWSGPQGKNVYEQYF. In DNA, the CDR3 is TGTGCCTGGAGTGGGCCCCAGGGTAAGAATGTCTACGAGCAGTACTTC.

This clone was counted ten times or more. CDR3 loop: CASKATGTNTEAFF. The DNA of the CDR3 is TGTGCCAGCAAGGCCACCGGGACAAACACTGAAGCTTTCTTT. The chain couples TRBV6-4 to TRBJ1-1; D perhaps matches TRBD1 (6 bases). The V end lost 7 bases, the J end lost 2 bases, and 14 bases lay between the germline ends. The germline CDR1 and CDR2 sequences are MRHNA and SNTAGT. The CDR3 totals 14 residues.

The CDR3 here is CASSAAVGADTQYF. CDR3 DNA: TGTGCCAGCAGTGCCGCGGTAGGAGCGGATACGCAGTATTTT. The chain combines TRBV7-8 with TRBJ2-3; D not resolved. The V gene lost 6 bases and the J gene lost 6 bases, with 16 bases spanning the gap. The CDR3 is made up of 14 amino acids. CDR1 and CDR2 (germline): SGHVS, FQNEAQ.

The chain combines TRBV11-2 with TRBJ2-5, with D perhaps TRBD1 (6 bases). With 8 bases removed from V and 2 bases from J, the gap between germline ends came to 9 bases. The CDR3 covers 12 residues. Germline-derived CDR1 and CDR2 are SGHAT and FQNNGV. CDR3 residues: CASEGEQETQYF. The CDR3 nucleotides are TGTGCCAGCGAGGGGGAGCAAGAGACCCAGTACTTC.

The chain has TRBV5-4 and TRBJ2-7; no definite D call. Germline V gives CDR1 SGHNT, CDR2 YYREEE (reference sequence). The CDR3 has 16 amino acids. V was trimmed by 4 bases and J by 2 bases, leaving 19 bases between them. CDR3 residues: CASSRITQRAPYEQYF. The CDR3 bases are TGTGCCAGCAGCCGAATCACCCAACGCGCCCCCTACGAGCAGTACTTC.

The J gene is TRBJ2-7, the V gene TRBV5-1, with 11 bases fitting TRBD2. Germline values: CDR1 SGHRS, CDR2 YFSETQ. Losses at the gene ends were 0 bases for V and 0 bases for J; bases not matched to a gene: 5. This CDR3 comprises 17 residues. CDR3 amino acids: CASSLVGLAESSYEQYF. The CDR3 region has the DNA TGCGCCAGCAGCTTGGTGGGACTAGCGGAGAGCTCCTACGAGCAGTACTTC.

The rearrangement joins TRBV5-1 to TRBJ1-4; 9 bases map to TRBD1. The J segment lost 5 bases and the V segment lost 0 bases, leaving 2 bases of the junction unmatched. Germline V gives CDR1 SGHRS, CDR2 YFSETQ. CDR3 length: 15 amino acids. CDR3 nucleotide sequence: TGCGCCAGCAGCTTGGCCGGGACAGGGAATGAAAAACTGTTTTTT. Translation gives CASSLAGTGNEKLFF.

This chain connects TRBV7-9 to TRBJ1-1; weak D call: TRBD1 (5 bases). The CDR3 extends over 14 amino acids. Per germline, CDR1 SEHNR and CDR2 FQNEAQ (reference sequence). V was clipped by 7 bases and J by 1 base, with 13 bases between them. CDR3 coding DNA: TGTGCCAGCACAGCAGGGACTGCGAACACTGAAGCTTTCTTT. As protein: CASTAGTANTEAFF. Full variable domain (rest looked up from reference TRBV7-9 and TRBJ1-1): DTGVSQNPRHKITKRGQNVTFRCDPISEHNRLYWYRQTLGQGPEFLTYFQNEAQLEKSRLLSDRFSAERPKGSFSTLEIQRTEQGDSAMYLCASTAGTANTEAFFGQGTRLTVV.

The chain is built from TRBV2 and TRBJ1-1; no clear D. Germline V gene lookup returns CDR1 SNHLY and CDR2 FYNNEI. This CDR3 has 12 amino acids. The V end was cut by 11 bases, the J end by 4 bases, with 14 bases between. This CDR3 reads CAGHGDGTEAFF. The CDR3 nucleotides read TGTGCCGGCCACGGGGATGGCACTGAAGCTTTCTTT.